This entry lists 8 T cell receptor beta chains sequenced from one sample in a study of blood T cell repertoires in COVID-19. Here immunoSEQ multiplex PCR was the method, and the copy in TCRdb shows in-frame clones only, minus some. This sample has some 70,000 clones; 88% occur once, and the top ten carry over 6%. Material for sequencing was peripheral blood. The receptors stem from a woman in her 70s with acute or convalescent COVID-19.

The CDR3 DNA is TGTGCCAGCCAGCCGACAGGGGCTGGAAACACCATATATTTT. Its translation: CASQPTGAGNTIYF. The chain links TRBV2 to TRBJ1-3; 8 bases are a match to TRBD1. Per germline, CDR1 SNHLY and CDR2 FYNNEI. The CDR3 runs 14 residues. The trim removed 8 bases at V and 2 bases at J, leaving 5 bases unmatched.

J is TRBJ2-5 and V is TRBV29-1; no firm D call. The CDR3 sequence is 13 residues long. Per the germline V gene, CDR1 is SQVTM and CDR2 is ANQGSEA. V was trimmed by 5 bases and J by 2 bases, leaving 12 bases between them. The CDR3 sequence: CSVSHSFQETQYF. The CDR3 nucleotides read TGCAGCGTTTCCCACAGCTTTCAAGAGACCCAGTACTTC.

The chain combines TRBV5-5 with TRBJ1-2, with 7 nucleotides matching TRBD1. Trimming took 5 bases from V and 4 from J; bases not matched to a gene: 14. Germline values: CDR1 SGHKS, CDR2 YYEKEE (reference sequence). CDR3 length equals 16 residues. The CDR3 nucleotides are TGTGCCAGCAGGGAGGGAGGCAGGGGGTTAAGCTATGGCTACACCTTC. Its translation is CASREGGRGLSYGYTF. Drawing the rest from reference TRBV5-5 and TRBJ1-2, the complete variable domain is DAGVTQSPTHLIKTRGQQVTLRCSPISGHKSVSWYQQVLGQGPQFIFQYYEKEERGRGNFPDRFSARQFPNYSSELNVNALLLGDSALYLCASREGGRGLSYGYTFGSGTRLTVV.

DNA of the CDR3: TGTGCCAGCAGTTTGTCGCCAAACAGGCTTGGCTACACCTTC. Its translation is CASSLSPNRLGYTF. The chain couples TRBV28 to TRBJ1-2; a weak D match, TRBD1 (5 bases). Germline CDR1 and CDR2: MDHEN and SYDVKM. The V gene lost 3 bases and the J gene lost 7 bases, with 15 bases spanning the gap. CDR3 length: 14 amino acids.

The rearrangement uses TRBV11-3 and TRBJ1-6; D is ambiguous. CDR1 and CDR2 (germline): SGHNT, YENEEA. V was cut by 1 base and J by 6 bases, with 19 bases left in between. The CDR3 loop spans 18 amino acids. CDR3: CASSLGLIMLALNSPLHF. The DNA for the CDR3 is TGTGCCAGCAGCTTAGGCCTAATAATGTTAGCGCTTAATTCACCCCTCCACTTT.

CDR3 nucleotide sequence: TGTGCCAGCAGTGGACAGGTAGACGCCTATGGCTACACCTTC. As protein: CASSGQVDAYGYTF. The V call is TRBV2, the J call TRBJ1-2; tentative D call: TRBD1 (6 bases). Trimming left V 4 bases short and J 4 bases short, with 13 bases between. The CDR3 consists of 14 residues. Looked up from germline, CDR1 is SNHLY and CDR2 is FYNNEI.

The V call is TRBV24-1, the J call TRBJ2-5, with D possibly TRBD1 on 5 matching bases. The ends were cut back, 3 bases at V and 2 bases at J, with 12 bases in the middle. Germline V gene data show CDR1 as KGHDR and CDR2 as SFDVKD. The CDR3 loop spans 15 amino acids. The CDR3 coding sequence is TGTGCCACCAGTGATGGCGGACACCTACAAGAGACCCAGTACTTC. Translation gives CATSDGGHLQETQYF.

The chain combines TRBV29-1 with TRBJ1-5; 7 positions match TRBD1. The germline V gene encodes CDR1 SQVTM and CDR2 ANQGSEA. V gave up 5 bases and J gave up 7 bases; unmatched junction bases: 5. The CDR3 sequence is 12 residues long. DNA for the CDR3: TGCAGCGTTTTCGACAGGGACCAGCCCCAGCATTTT. Protein product: CSVFDRDQPQHF.